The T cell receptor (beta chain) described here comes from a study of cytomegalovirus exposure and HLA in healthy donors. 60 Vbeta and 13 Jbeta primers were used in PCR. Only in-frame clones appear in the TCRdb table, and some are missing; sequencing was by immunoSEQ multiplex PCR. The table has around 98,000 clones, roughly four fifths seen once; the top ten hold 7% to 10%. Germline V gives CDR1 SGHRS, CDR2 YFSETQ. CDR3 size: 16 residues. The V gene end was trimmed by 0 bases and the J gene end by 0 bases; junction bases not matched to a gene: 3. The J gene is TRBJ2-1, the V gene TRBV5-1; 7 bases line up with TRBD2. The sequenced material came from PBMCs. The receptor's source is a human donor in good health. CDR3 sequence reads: CASSLAASGSYNEQFF. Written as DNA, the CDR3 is TGCGCCAGCAGCTTGGCGGCTAGCGGCTCCTACAATGAGCAGTTCTTC. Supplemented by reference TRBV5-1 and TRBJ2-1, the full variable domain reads KAGVTQTPRYLIKTRGQQVTLSCSPISGHRSVSWYQQTPGQGLQFLFEYFSETQRNKGNFPGRFSGRQFSNSRSEMNVSTLELGDSALYLCASSLAASGSYNEQFFGPGTRLTVL.